The clone carrying this TCR beta chain has more than one count but fewer than ten. Trimming removed 5 bases from V and 4 bases from J, with 15 bases in between. Per the germline V gene, CDR1 is MNHEY and CDR2 is SMNVEV (reference sequence). The CDR3 runs to 16 residues. Using its own MiXCR run on the RT-PCR reads, TCRdb lists one record per CDR3 protein. This table holds about 680,000 distinct CDR3 sequences, 14% found once. The receptor was derived from a female donor in good health, serving as a healthy control. The V and J genes are TRBV27 and TRBJ1-6; TRBD1 might be the D (6 bases). Sequencing used memory CD4+ T cells from blood. The CDR3 loop is CASSPQRTAYNSPLHF. CDR3 coding DNA: TGTGCCAGCAGTCCCCAAAGGACAGCATATAATTCACCCCTCCACTTT.